The clone carrying this T cell receptor (beta chain) was seen a handful of times. Possible read error: a much larger clone is one base away. The data derive from a study of metastatic and nonmetastatic thyroid tumors. CDR3 length equals 13 residues. V was shortened by 5 bases and J by 7 bases, with 14 bases between the two germline ends. CDR1 is SGHTA, CDR2 FQGTGA, per germline. No treatment had been given to any patient before thyroid surgery. With MiXCR, TCRdb called clones anew from the PCR reads. The table lists about 37,000 clones, roughly 12% of them singletons. The clonotype originates from a female donor with papillary thyroid cancer or a benign thyroid nodule (not recorded which). Some clones in this sample may be carry-over from other donors' samples. Sequencing was done on a sample of blood. V usage is TRBV7-3 and J usage is TRBJ2-5; the D call may be TRBD1 or TRBD2 (6 bases each). CDR3 in DNA: TGTGCCAGCAGCGCCAGCAGGGGAGGGACCCAGTACTTC. This encodes CASSASRGGTQYF.